The clone carrying this T cell receptor beta chain has only one observation. Its antigen remains unknown. V shed 0 bases and J shed 5 bases, with 11 bases lying between them. The CDR3 spans 15 residues. From germline, CDR1 is SGHRS and CDR2 YFSETQ. Donor samples were obtained from healthy Caucasian individuals from Russia, aged about 6 to 90. The data originate from a study of blood T cells in healthy people across ages. Looking at the study overall: Capturing about one barcoded beta molecule per two T cells was achieved by template switching. Study conclusions and caveats: The study could not conclusively compare naive and antigen-experienced cells, given its unsorted PBMCs. The long-lived group displayed more naive CD4+ cells, plus higher diversity, than the aged donors did.

A second PCR of about 7 to 12 cycles used a sample-barcoded 5' primer and a J-beta primer mix. Via MiXCR, TCRdb re-called the 5' RACE reads, giving one row per CDR3 protein. The repertoire consists of hundreds of thousands of distinct CDR3 sequences, with around two fifths occurring once and the leading ten covering around 30%. The J gene is TRBJ2-2, the V gene TRBV5-1; D may be TRBD1 (6 bases). This clonotype was obtained from a man aged 80 or over in good health. Sequencing was performed on blood. DNA of the CDR3: TGCGCCAGCAGCTTGGAGGCAGGGGTTACCGGGGAGCTGTTTTTT. Translating it yields CASSLEAGVTGELFF.